What follows are 19 T cell receptor beta chains derived from one specimen sequenced in a study of shared clonotypes between healthy human individuals. The data were produced by immunoSEQ multiplex PCR, yet TCRdb's version contains in-frame clones alone and is incomplete. The sample records 1.6 million or so clones, approximately 97% being singletons. Sequencing was carried out using naive CD4+ T cells sorted from blood. Regarding subset: CD45RA+ positively selected. The receptor source for this set is a man aged 30 to 45 in good health.

V and J are TRBV6-6 and TRBJ2-2; D not certain. The germline V and J ends were trimmed by 3 bases and 8 bases, with 13 bases remaining between them. Germline CDR1 MNHNY, CDR2 SVGAGI (reference sequence). The CDR3 has 14 amino acids. The CDR3 spells CASSYSTLRGELFF. The CDR3 DNA reads TGTGCCAGCAGTTATTCAACCTTAAGGGGGGAGCTGTTTTTT.

The count of this clone is one. The chain employs TRBV18 and TRBJ2-5, with 8 bases fitting TRBD2. Germline V gives CDR1 KGHSH, CDR2 LQKENI. The CDR3 length is 16 residues. Losses at the gene ends were 6 bases for V and 0 bases for J; bases not matched to a gene: 9. Here the CDR3 reads CASSQLAGEYQETQYF. The CDR3 region has the DNA TGTGCCAGCTCTCAGCTAGCGGGCGAGTACCAAGAGACCCAGTACTTC.

This rearrangement joins TRBV29-1 to TRBJ2-7; 7 bases fit TRBD1. Germline trimming cut 7 bases from V and 5 bases from J; bases unmatched to any gene: 14. This CDR3 is built from 14 residues. Germline assignment: CDR1 SQVTM and CDR2 ANQGSEA. The chain's CDR3 is CSAKIRQGIHEQYF. CDR3 sequence (DNA): TGCAGCGCCAAAATAAGACAGGGTATCCACGAGCAGTACTTC.

The chain is built from TRBV5-5 and TRBJ2-1; 8 positions agree with TRBD1. Per germline, CDR1 SGHKS and CDR2 YYEKEE (reference sequence). Unmatched junction bases numbered 12, after V lost 2 bases and J lost 8 bases. This CDR3 spans 16 amino acids. DNA of the CDR3: TGTGCCAGCAGCTTTTCCTCGGACAGGGTGAGGGATGAGCAGTTCTTC. Amino acids: CASSFSSDRVRDEQFF.

This clone was detected once. The genes are TRBV5-1 and TRBJ2-1; tentatively, D is TRBD1 (5 bases). The CDR3 length is 14 residues. V was trimmed by 4 bases and J by 5 bases, leaving 13 bases between them. The germline V gene has CDR1 SGHRS and CDR2 YFSETQ. The CDR3 spells CASSEDIYNNEQFF. For the CDR3, the DNA is TGCGCCAGCAGCGAGGACATCTACAACAATGAGCAGTTCTTC.

A single count supports this clone. The genes are TRBV6-1 and TRBJ1-1; D remains ambiguous. Trimming removed 3 bases at V and 6 bases at J, with 23 bases between. Per the germline V gene, CDR1 is MNHNS and CDR2 is SASEGT. There are 17 residues in the CDR3. CDR3: CASSERVWRGRLAEAFF. The DNA for the CDR3 is TGTGCCAGCAGTGAGAGGGTCTGGCGGGGAAGGCTCGCTGAAGCTTTCTTT.

Written as DNA, the CDR3 is TGTGCCAGCAGTTTAGCCTCACGGGACCCCTATGGCTACACCTTC. Translation: CASSLASRDPYGYTF. The J gene is TRBJ1-2, the V gene TRBV28; D possibly corresponds to TRBD1 (5 bases). V was cut by 2 bases and J by 4 bases, with 14 bases left in between. CDR1 and CDR2 (germline): MDHEN, SYDVKM. CDR3 length equals 15 residues.

The V gene is TRBV5-1, the J gene TRBJ2-2; no firm D call. The CDR3 sequence is 14 residues long. The V end was cut by 1 base, the J end by 4 bases, with 8 bases between. The germline V gene encodes CDR1 SGHRS and CDR2 YFSETQ. The CDR3 reads CASSLWQRTGELFF. The CDR3 DNA reads as TGCGCCAGCAGCTTGTGGCAGCGCACCGGGGAGCTGTTTTTT.

The rearrangement links TRBV11-2 to TRBJ2-5; 10 positions match TRBD1. The CDR3 length is 17 residues. V shed 4 bases, J shed 3 bases, and the junction held 11 bases outside the gene matches. The germline gives CDR1 SGHAT, CDR2 FQNNGV. CDR3 protein: CASSSDRDRGSEETQYF. The CDR3 DNA reads as TGTGCCAGCAGCTCGGACCGGGACAGGGGTTCGGAAGAGACCCAGTACTTC.

This sequence joins TRBV13 and TRBJ2-2; 11 nucleotides line up with TRBD2. There are 15 residues in the CDR3. Per germline, CDR1 PRHDT and CDR2 FYEKMQ (reference sequence). V gave up 6 bases and J gave up 4 bases; unmatched junction bases: 4. CDR3 region: CASRLAGVGTGELFF. DNA for the CDR3: TGTGCCAGCAGACTAGCGGGAGTCGGCACCGGGGAGCTGTTTTTT.

V and J are TRBV10-3 and TRBJ2-7, with D maybe TRBD2 (6 bases). The CDR3 totals 16 residues. Trimming stripped 3 bases from V and 1 base from J, with 16 bases between. CDR1 and CDR2 from the germline V gene are ENHRY and SYGVKD. The CDR3 spells CAISEGGHPLSYEQYF. For the CDR3, the DNA is TGTGCCATCAGTGAAGGAGGGCATCCCCTTTCCTACGAGCAGTACTTC.

J is TRBJ2-4 and V is TRBV7-2; D remains unclear. The CDR3 runs 14 residues. Germline-derived CDR1 and CDR2 are SGHTA and FQGNSA. V lost 3 bases and J 1 base, leaving 7 bases between the germline ends. The CDR3 DNA sequence: TGTGCCAGCAGCTTGACGGATGCCAAAAACATTCAGTACTTC. Translated: CASSLTDAKNIQYF.

The V gene is TRBV9, the J gene TRBJ2-3; D remains ambiguous. Between the trimmed V and J ends, which lost 0 bases and 10 bases, there was a span of 12 bases. Germline V gene sequence: CDR1 SGDLS, CDR2 YYNGEE. The CDR3 consists of 13 residues. The CDR3 coding sequence is TGTGCCAGCAGCGTAGGGTCGGAGTGGGCGCAGTATTTT. Its protein is CASSVGSEWAQYF.

The V gene is TRBV7-3, the J gene TRBJ1-1; D is unclear. Germline loops: CDR1 SGHTA, CDR2 FQGTGA. V shed 5 bases and J shed 4 bases, with 11 bases lying between them. The CDR3 consists of 13 residues. The CDR3 region is CASSPTGSTEAFF. The CDR3 DNA sequence: TGTGCCAGCAGCCCAACGGGTTCCACTGAAGCTTTCTTT.

V and J are TRBV19 and TRBJ1-1, with 10 bases identical to TRBD1. The CDR3 totals 14 residues. Germline values: CDR1 LNHDA, CDR2 SQIVND (reference sequence). The V gene end was trimmed by 6 bases and the J gene end by 2 bases; junction bases not matched to a gene: 3. Here the CDR3 reads CASRWDRGNTEAFF. The CDR3 bases are TGTGCCAGTAGATGGGACAGGGGTAACACTGAAGCTTTCTTT.

The V and J genes are TRBV5-1 and TRBJ2-5; D call uncertain. Germline V gene sequence: CDR1 SGHRS, CDR2 YFSETQ. The CDR3 extends over 14 amino acids. The V gene lost 2 bases and the J gene lost 1 base, with 9 bases spanning the gap. The CDR3 protein is CASSFSRAQETQYF. The DNA for the CDR3 is TGCGCCAGCAGCTTTTCTAGGGCCCAAGAGACCCAGTACTTC.

The V call is TRBV4-3, the J call TRBJ2-1; 8 bases are a match to TRBD2. The germline V gene has CDR1 LGHNA and CDR2 YSLEER. With 1 base clipped from V and 8 bases from J, the junction kept 4 bases outside the gene matches. The CDR3 has 14 residues. The CDR3 sequence is CASSQVAGRDEQFF. The CDR3 nucleotides are TGCGCCAGCAGCCAAGTAGCGGGGCGTGATGAGCAGTTCTTC.

The chain has TRBV27 and TRBJ2-1; 11 positions agree with TRBD2. Germline-derived CDR1 and CDR2 are MNHEY and SMNVEV (reference sequence). With 5 bases clipped from V and 5 bases from J, the junction kept 5 bases outside the gene matches. There are 15 residues in the CDR3. The DNA for the CDR3 is TGTGCCAGCAGTCCACTAGCGGGAGTTCACAATGAGCAGTTCTTC. Its protein is CASSPLAGVHNEQFF.

V and J are TRBV5-4 and TRBJ2-1; 8 positions agree with TRBD2. The CDR3 is 16 amino acids. Germline-derived CDR1 and CDR2 are SGHNT and YYREEE (reference sequence). V trimming: 1 base; J trimming: 4 bases; junction bases outside the gene matches: 7. This chain's CDR3 is CASSLLAGSQYNEQFF. The CDR3 DNA reads as TGTGCCAGCAGCTTGCTAGCGGGTTCCCAATACAATGAGCAGTTCTTC.